This T cell receptor beta chain was sequenced for a study of cytomegalovirus exposure and HLA in healthy donors. Use of 60 Vbeta and 13 Jbeta primers characterized the PCR. The assay was immunoSEQ multiplex PCR, and TCRdb's table has in-frame clones only and misses some. The table shows approximately 150,000 clones, with about 80% occurring only once. Looked up from germline, CDR1 is SGHTA and CDR2 is FQGNSA. The ends lost 5 bases at V and 1 base at J; junction bases unmatched: 8. The CDR3 extends over 18 amino acids. This clone has just a few counts. The chain combines TRBV7-2 with TRBJ2-2; 12 nucleotides agree with TRBD2. Source material: PBMCs. This clonotype originated in a man between 18 and 29 years old in good health and CMV-seropositive. The CDR3 here is CASSHMTSGSENTGELFF. In DNA form, the CDR3 reads TGTGCCAGCAGCCATATGACTAGCGGGAGCGAGAACACCGGGGAGCTGTTTTTT.